This T cell receptor (beta chain) was recovered during a study of Graves' ophthalmopathy and Graves' hyperthyroidism. A remark on this clonotype: Its antigen is unknown.

The germline gives CDR1 SGHRS, CDR2 YFSETQ. The trim removed 5 bases at V and 3 bases at J, leaving 8 bases unmatched. The length of the CDR3 is 14 residues. Whole-study results and caveats: In predicting ophthalmopathy progression, the model reached 70.59% sensitivity and about 73% specificity.

The sequenced template was RNA, covering the TCR beta CDR3 region. Investigators did first-round RT-PCR with HTBI primers, then second-round multiplex PCR. TCRdb analysed the multiplex PCR reads with MiXCR anew, one entry per CDR3 protein. This table holds under 800,000 distinct CDR3 sequences, around a fifth found once. This sequence was found in a woman aged 18-29 years with stable Graves' hyperthyroidism. Some clones in this sample may be carry-over from other donors' samples. The V gene is TRBV5-1, the J gene TRBJ2-7; 7 bases are a match to TRBD1. The sequenced sample was peripheral blood. The CDR3 region has the DNA TGCGCCAGCAGTACAACACAGGGGCTCTACGAGCAGTACTTC. Its translation is CASSTTQGLYEQYF.